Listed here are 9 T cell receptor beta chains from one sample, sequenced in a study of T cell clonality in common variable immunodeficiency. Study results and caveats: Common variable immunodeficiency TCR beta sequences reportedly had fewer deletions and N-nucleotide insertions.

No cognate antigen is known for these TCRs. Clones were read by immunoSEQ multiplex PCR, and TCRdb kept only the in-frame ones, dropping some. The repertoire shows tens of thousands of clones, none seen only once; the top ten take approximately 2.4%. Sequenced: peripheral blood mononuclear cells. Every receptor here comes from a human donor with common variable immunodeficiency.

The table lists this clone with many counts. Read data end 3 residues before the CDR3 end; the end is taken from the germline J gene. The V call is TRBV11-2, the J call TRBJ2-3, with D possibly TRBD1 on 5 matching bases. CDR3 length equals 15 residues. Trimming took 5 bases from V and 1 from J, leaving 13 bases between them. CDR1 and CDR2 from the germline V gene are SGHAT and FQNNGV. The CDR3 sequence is CASSLIIQGTDTQYF. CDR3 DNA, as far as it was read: TGTGCCAGCAGCCTTATCATACAGGGCACAGATACG.

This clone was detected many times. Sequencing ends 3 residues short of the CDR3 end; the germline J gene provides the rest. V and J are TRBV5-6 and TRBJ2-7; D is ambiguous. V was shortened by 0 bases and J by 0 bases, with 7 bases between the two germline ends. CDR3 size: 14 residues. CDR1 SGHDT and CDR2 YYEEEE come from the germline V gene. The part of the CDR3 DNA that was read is TGTGCCAGCAGCTTGGTGTCTAGCTCCTACGAG. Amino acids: CASSLVSSSYE. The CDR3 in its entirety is CASSLVSSSYEQYF.

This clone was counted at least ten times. CDR3 sequence: CSARQVQETQYF. Incomplete CDR3 DNA: TGCAGTGCTAGACAGGTCCAAGAGACC. V usage is TRBV20-1 and J usage is TRBJ2-5; no clear D. The read ends 3 residues shy of where the CDR3 ends; the end is completed using the germline J gene. Germline-derived CDR1 and CDR2 are DFQATT and SNEGSKA (reference sequence). The length of the CDR3 is 12 residues. V lost 2 bases and J lost 1, with 5 bases in between.

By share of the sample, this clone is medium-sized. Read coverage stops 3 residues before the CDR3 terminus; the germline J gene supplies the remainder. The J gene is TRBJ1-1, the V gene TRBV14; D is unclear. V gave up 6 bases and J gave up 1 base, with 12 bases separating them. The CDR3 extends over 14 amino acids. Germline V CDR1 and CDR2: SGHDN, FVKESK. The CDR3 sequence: CASSLFSGNTEAFF. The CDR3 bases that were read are TGTGCCAGCAGTCTATTTTCAGGGAACACTGAA.

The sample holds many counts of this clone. The CDR3 is CASGVGGTDTQYF. The DNA read from the CDR3 is TGTGCCAGCGGGGTGGGGGGGACAGATACG. The chain joins TRBV5-6 to TRBJ2-3; 7 bases line up with TRBD2. The sequence runs out 3 residues before the end of the CDR3; the remainder is reconstructed from the germline J gene. The germline V gene has CDR1 SGHDT and CDR2 YYEEEE. V dropped 7 bases and J dropped 3; count of bases not matched to a gene: 5. The CDR3 runs to 13 residues.

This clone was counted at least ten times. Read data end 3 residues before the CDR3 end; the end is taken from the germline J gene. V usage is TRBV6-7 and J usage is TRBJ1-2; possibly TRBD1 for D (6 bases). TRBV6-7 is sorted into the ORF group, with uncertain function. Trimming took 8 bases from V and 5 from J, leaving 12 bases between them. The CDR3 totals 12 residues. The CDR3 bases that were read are TGTGCCAGCGCCAGGGGCGAATATGGC. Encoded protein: CASARGEYG. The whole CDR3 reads CASARGEYGYTF.

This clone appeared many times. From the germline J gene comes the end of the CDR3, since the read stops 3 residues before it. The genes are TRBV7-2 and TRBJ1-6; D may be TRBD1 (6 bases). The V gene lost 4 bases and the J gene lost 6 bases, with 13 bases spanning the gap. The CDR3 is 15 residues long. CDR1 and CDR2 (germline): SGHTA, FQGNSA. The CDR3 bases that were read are TGTGCCAGCAGCTCCTCCGGGACAATTAATTCACCC. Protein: CASSSSGTINSP. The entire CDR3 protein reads CASSSSGTINSPLHF.

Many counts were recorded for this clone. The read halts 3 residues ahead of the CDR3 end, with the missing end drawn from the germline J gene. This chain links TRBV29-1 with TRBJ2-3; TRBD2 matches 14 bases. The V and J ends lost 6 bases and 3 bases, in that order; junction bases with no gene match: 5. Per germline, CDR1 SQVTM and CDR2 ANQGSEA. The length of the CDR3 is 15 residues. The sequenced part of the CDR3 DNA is TGCAGCGTAACCGGGACTAGCGGGGGTACAGATACG. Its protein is CSVTGTSGGTDT. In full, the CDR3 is CSVTGTSGGTDTQYF.

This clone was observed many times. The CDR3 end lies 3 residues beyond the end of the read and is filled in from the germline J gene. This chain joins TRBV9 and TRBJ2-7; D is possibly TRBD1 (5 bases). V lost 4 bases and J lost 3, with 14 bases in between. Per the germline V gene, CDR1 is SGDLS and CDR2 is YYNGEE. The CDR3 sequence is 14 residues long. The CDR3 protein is CASSTSGNGYEQYF. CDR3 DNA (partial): TGTGCCAGCAGCACATCAGGGAACGGCTACGAG.